Following are 22 T cell receptor beta chains from one sample sequenced in a study of T cell clonality in common variable immunodeficiency. For these receptors, no antigen is known. Study-level results: Common variable immunodeficiency TCR beta sequences reportedly had fewer deletions and N-nucleotide insertions.

Method: immunoSEQ multiplex PCR; TCRdb's copy keeps in-frame clones and lacks some. Listed for the sample are around 30,000 clones, none seen a single time. Sequenced material: peripheral blood mononuclear cells. The receptor set was obtained from a human donor with common variable immunodeficiency.

Many counts were recorded for this clone. The read halts 3 residues ahead of the CDR3 end, with the missing end drawn from the germline J gene. This sequence joins TRBV14 and TRBJ1-6; a weak D match, TRBD1 (5 bases). CDR1 is SGHDN and CDR2 is FVKESK in the germline V gene. Trimming removed 0 bases at V and 4 bases at J, with 10 bases between. There are 16 residues in the CDR3. The CDR3 DNA, read in part, is TGTGCCAGCAGCCAAGAGAAGGGGATATATAATTCACCC. This sequence encodes CASSQEKGIYNSP. The full CDR3 sequence reads CASSQEKGIYNSPLHF.

This clone appeared many times. The read falls 3 residues short of the CDR3 end, and the missing part is taken from the germline J gene. This sequence joins TRBV7-9 and TRBJ1-6; D might be TRBD1 (6 bases). With 3 bases removed from V and 12 bases from J, the gap between germline ends came to 18 bases. This CDR3 is 15 amino acids long. CDR1 and CDR2 (germline): SEHNR, FQNEAQ (reference sequence). The CDR3 sequence is CASSFPPGGGGPLHF. The DNA read from the CDR3 is TGTGCCAGCAGCTTCCCACCGGGGGGGGGCGGACCC.

Notes on this clone: Compared with germline, one end of the junction differs, possibly owing to a read error. The CDR3 end lies 3 residues beyond the end of the read and is filled in from the germline J gene. V and J are TRBV7-7 and TRBJ2-2; tentatively, D is TRBD1 (6 bases). The CDR3 is 17 residues long. Germline V lookup: CDR1 SSHAT, CDR2 FNYEAQ (reference sequence). The DNA read from the CDR3 is TGTGCTAGCAGCCAGCCCGGTGCAGGGGTTAACACCGGGGAG. Protein product: CASSQPGAGVNTGE. The full CDR3 sequence reads CASSQPGAGVNTGELFF.

This clone came up a few times. The read ends 3 residues shy of where the CDR3 ends; the end is completed using the germline J gene. The rearrangement uses TRBV7-8 and TRBJ2-1, with 10 positions matching TRBD2. With 1 base clipped from V and 6 bases from J, the junction kept 6 bases outside the gene matches. The germline gives CDR1 SGHVS, CDR2 FQNEAQ. The CDR3 covers 16 residues. The DNA read from the CDR3 is TGTGCCAGCAGCTTAGGGTTAGCGGGGGGAGTCAATGAG. This sequence encodes CASSLGLAGGVNE. From start to end, the CDR3 is CASSLGLAGGVNEQFF.

This clone was seen only a few times. The read is 3 residues too short to cover the CDR3 end, so that end is filled in from the germline J gene. This chain links TRBV19 with TRBJ1-1; D possibly corresponds to TRBD1 (5 bases). Per germline, CDR1 LNHDA and CDR2 SQIVND (reference sequence). The CDR3 length is 15 residues. Trimming took off 5 bases at V and 1 base at J, with 14 bases between the two ends. The sequenced part of the CDR3 DNA is TGTGCCAGTAGTTCCTACCCTCAGGGGAACACTGAA. As protein: CASSSYPQGNTE. The CDR3 in its entirety is CASSSYPQGNTEAFF. The whole variable domain, remainder taken from reference TRBV19 and TRBJ1-1, is DGGITQSPKYLFRKEGQNVTLSCEQNLNHDAMYWYRQDPGQGLRLIYYSQIVNDFQKGDIAEGYSVSREKKESFPLTVTSAQKNPTAFYLCASSSYPQGNTEAFFGQGTRLTVV.

Of note for this clone: Sequencing ends 3 residues short of the CDR3 end; the germline J gene provides the rest. The chain joins TRBV18 to TRBJ1-2; D not resolved. CDR3 length: 13 residues. The ends were cut back, 3 bases at V and 3 bases at J, with 8 bases in the middle. CDR1 and CDR2 from the germline V gene are KGHSH and LQKENI. CDR3 bases read: TGTGCCAGCTCACCCTCCCGGGACTATGGC. Protein: CASSPSRDYG. The full CDR3 is CASSPSRDYGYTF.

This clone has a count of ten or more. Read sequence stops 3 residues before the CDR3 end, and the germline J gene provides the missing end. The chain is built from TRBV5-1 and TRBJ1-2; possibly TRBD1 for D (6 bases). CDR3 length equals 14 residues. Trimming pared 7 bases from V and 5 bases from J, leaving 18 bases between. Germline V gene sequence: CDR1 SGHRS, CDR2 YFSETQ. The CDR3 bases that were read are TGCGCCAGCGGACCCGACAGGAAGAGGTATGGC. This gives the protein CASGPDRKRYG. In full, the CDR3 is CASGPDRKRYGYTF.

In its sample, this clone was seen many times. The read terminates 3 residues ahead of where the CDR3 ends, so the germline J gene completes it. The chain links TRBV14 to TRBJ2-7; 7 bases map to TRBD2. Germline lookup yields CDR1 SGHDN and CDR2 FVKESK. The CDR3 has 16 amino acids. The junction had 12 bases not matched to a gene; V was cut back by 4 bases and J by 3 bases. The part of the CDR3 DNA that was read is TGTGCCAGCAGCCTTCGGCGGGCTAGCGGAAACTACGAG. It encodes CASSLRRASGNYE. Given in full, the CDR3 is CASSLRRASGNYEQYF.

The sample holds many counts of this clone. The read gets to within 3 residues of the CDR3 end, and the germline J gene fills in the rest. This chain connects TRBV13 to TRBJ2-5, with D perhaps being TRBD1 or TRBD2 (5 bases each). The length of the CDR3 is 14 residues. Germline lookup yields CDR1 PRHDT and CDR2 FYEKMQ (reference sequence). Deletions cut 0 bases from V and 5 bases from J, with 10 bases between. This CDR3 is CASSLGGEGETQYF. CDR3 DNA, as far as it was read: TGTGCCAGCAGCTTAGGAGGCGAGGGGGAGACC. The variable domain in full, completed from reference TRBV13 and TRBJ2-5, reads AAGVIQSPRHLIKEKRETATLKCYPIPRHDTVYWYQQGPGQDPQFLISFYEKMQSDKGSIPDRFSAQQFSDYHSELNMSSLELGDSALYFCASSLGGEGETQYFGPGTRLLVL.

This clone was seen many times. The read ends 3 residues shy of where the CDR3 ends; the end is completed using the germline J gene. The chain uses TRBV18 and TRBJ2-7, with a tentative D call TRBD2 (6 bases). V lost 5 bases and J lost 3, with 11 bases in between. This CDR3 region has 13 residues. Germline V CDR1 and CDR2: KGHSH, LQKENI. CDR3 residues: CASSSLARYEQYF. The covered CDR3 bases are TGTGCCAGCTCATCTCTAGCGCGCTACGAG.

Concerning this clone itself: Read data end 3 residues before the CDR3 end; the end is taken from the germline J gene. The J gene is TRBJ2-5, the V gene TRBV2, with 9 bases that match TRBD2. Per germline, CDR1 SNHLY and CDR2 FYNNEI. The CDR3 covers 14 residues. Trimming at V came to 3 bases and at J to 7 bases, leaving 6 bases not matched to a gene. Here the CDR3 reads CASSDSLAGLTQYF. Partial CDR3 DNA: TGTGCCAGCAGTGACTCCCTAGCGGGGCTGACC.

This clone was counted ten times or more. The CDR3 DNA, read in part, is TGTGCCACGGACAGGGGAGCGTTGAATGAG. It translates to CATDRGALNE. The whole CDR3 sequence is CATDRGALNEQFF. The J gene is TRBJ2-1, the V gene TRBV2; 9 positions match TRBD1. The CDR3 goes on 3 residues after the read ends, and that part is filled in from the germline J gene. The ends lost 10 bases at V and 7 bases at J; junction bases unmatched: 8. CDR3 length: 13 amino acids. Looked up from germline, CDR1 is SNHLY and CDR2 is FYNNEI.

This clone was seen many times. The CDR3 goes on 3 residues after the read ends, and that part is filled in from the germline J gene. The rearrangement links TRBV20-1 to TRBJ2-5; 7 nucleotides agree with TRBD2. The germline V gene has CDR1 DFQATT and CDR2 SNEGSKA (reference sequence). J lost 2 bases, V lost 6 bases, and 15 bases had no gene match. The CDR3 is made up of 16 amino acids. The CDR3 here is CSADHRKLAAQETQYF. Incomplete CDR3 DNA: TGCAGTGCCGACCATAGGAAGCTAGCGGCACAAGAGACC.

This clone was seen a few times. The CDR3 end falls 3 residues outside the read, so it is completed with the germline J gene. V gene TRBV19 combines with J gene TRBJ1-2; D may be TRBD1 (6 bases). This CDR3 has 14 residues. Germline V lookup: CDR1 LNHDA, CDR2 SQIVND (reference sequence). V dropped 4 bases and J dropped 2 bases, with 11 bases sitting between them. The CDR3 region is CASSTTGGNYGYTF. Partial CDR3 DNA: TGTGCCAGTAGTACGACAGGAGGAAACTATGGC. Combining the CDR3 with reference TRBV19 and TRBJ1-2 gives the whole variable domain DGGITQSPKYLFRKEGQNVTLSCEQNLNHDAMYWYRQDPGQGLRLIYYSQIVNDFQKGDIAEGYSVSREKKESFPLTVTSAQKNPTAFYLCASSTTGGNYGYTFGSGTRLTVV.

In its sample, this clone was seen a few times. The read halts 3 residues ahead of the CDR3 end, with the missing end drawn from the germline J gene. The chain joins TRBV7-6 to TRBJ2-5, with D possibly TRBD2 on 5 matching bases. Germline CDR1 SGHVS, CDR2 FNYEAQ. The CDR3 spans 15 residues. V lost 1 base and J 4 bases, leaving 13 bases between the germline ends. The CDR3 sequence is CASSLGPPSGETQYF. The CDR3 DNA, read in part, is TGTGCCAGCAGCTTAGGGCCGCCCAGCGGAGAGACC.

Concerning this clone itself: The read ends 3 residues before the CDR3 terminus; that terminus is restored from the germline J gene. V and J are TRBV7-2 and TRBJ2-5; possibly TRBD2 for D (5 bases). Trimming cost V 4 bases and J 5 bases, with 11 bases left between them. The CDR3 is 13 residues long. Per the germline V gene, CDR1 is SGHTA and CDR2 is FQGNSA. CDR3 in amino acids: CASSSQSGETQYF. The DNA read from the CDR3 is TGTGCCAGCAGCTCTCAGTCGGGGGAGACC. The whole variable domain, filled in from reference TRBV7-2 and TRBJ2-5, reads GAGVSQSPSNKVTEKGKDVELRCDPISGHTALYWYRQSLGQGLEFLIYFQGNSAPDKSGLPSDRFSAERTGGSVSTLTIQRTQQEDSAVYLCASSSQSGETQYFGPGTRLLVL.

Of note for this clone: The read stops 3 residues short of the end of the CDR3; the missing end is completed from the germline J gene. The chain employs TRBV18 and TRBJ1-5; TRBD1 matches at 7 bases. Trimming removed 6 bases from V and 3 bases from J; junction bases left unmatched: 8. Looked up from germline, CDR1 is KGHSH and CDR2 is LQKENI. This CDR3 contains 15 residues. Incomplete CDR3 DNA: TGTGCCAGCTCGTCCGACAGGGTTACCAATCAGCCC. Protein sequence: CASSSDRVTNQP. The whole CDR3 protein reads CASSSDRVTNQPQHF.

Only a few counts were recorded for this clone. The read ends 3 residues early relative to the CDR3; the germline J gene fills the gap. The chain combines TRBV18 with TRBJ2-1; perhaps TRBD1 as D (6 bases). Deletions cut 3 bases from V and 4 bases from J, with 7 bases between. Germline-derived CDR1 and CDR2 are KGHSH and LQKENI. The CDR3 sequence is 13 residues long. The sequenced CDR3 bases are TGTGCCAGCTCACCGACAGGTTACAATGAG. It specifies CASSPTGYNE. The full CDR3 reads CASSPTGYNEQFF.

In regard to this clone: The observed sequence ends 3 residues before the CDR3 terminus, with the missing tail filled in from the germline J gene. V and J are TRBV7-6 and TRBJ2-3; 9 bases map to TRBD2. J lost 6 bases, V lost 3 bases, and 13 bases had no gene match. CDR3 length: 17 amino acids. The germline CDR1 and CDR2 sequences are SGHVS and FNYEAQ. CDR3 loop: CASSLLSAGGRIDTQYF. CDR3 DNA, as far as it was read: TGTGCCAGCAGCTTGTTGTCGGCGGGGGGGCGTATCGATACG.

Concerning this clone: The CDR3 goes on 3 residues after the read ends, and that part is filled in from the germline J gene. This sequence joins TRBV30 and TRBJ1-1; maybe TRBD1 (6 bases). The V end was cut by 0 bases, the J end by 7 bases, with 9 bases between. Germline loops: CDR1 GTSNPN, CDR2 SVGIG (reference sequence). The CDR3 runs to 12 residues. This CDR3 is CAWSVKQGEAFF. The sequenced CDR3 bases are TGTGCCTGGAGTGTAAAACAGGGTGAA.

A word on this clone: From the germline J gene comes the end of the CDR3, since the read stops 3 residues before it. The V and J genes are TRBV2 and TRBJ2-3, with 7 bases fitting TRBD2. The CDR3 length is 14 residues. The germline V gene encodes CDR1 SNHLY and CDR2 FYNNEI. Trimming took 6 bases from V and 3 from J; bases not matched to a gene: 6. The CDR3 protein is CASRVGGGTDTQYF. Partial CDR3 DNA: TGTGCCAGCAGGGTGGGCGGGGGAACAGATACG.

This clone was counted only a few times. The CDR3 goes on 3 residues after the read ends, and that part is filled in from the germline J gene. The chain recombines TRBV18 with TRBJ2-2; 8 nucleotides line up with TRBD2. Germline V CDR1 and CDR2: KGHSH, LQKENI. V trimming: 1 base; J trimming: 3 bases; junction bases outside the gene matches: 10. This CDR3 has 18 amino acids. CDR3: CASSPRERGTHYTGELFF. The sequenced CDR3 bases are TGTGCCAGCTCACCACGTGAGCGGGGGACACACTACACCGGGGAG. The full variable domain, in which reference TRBV18 and TRBJ2-2 provide the parts outside the CDR3, is NAGVMQNPRHLVRRRGQEARLRCSPMKGHSHVYWYRQLPEEGLKFMVYLQKENIIDESGMPKERFSAEFPKEGPSILRIQQVVRGDSAAYFCASSPRERGTHYTGELFFGEGSRLTVL.